This TCR beta chain comes out of a study of blood T cell repertoires in COVID-19. Study summary: The analysed material was cDNA or gDNA that came from T cells, B-cell-depleted T cells, or PBMCs.

J gave up 8 bases and V 7 bases, and 13 bases lay outside the gene matches. From germline, CDR1 is SGHRS and CDR2 YFSETQ. This CDR3 is 15 amino acids long. Allocation to cohorts depended on clinical history reported by the participants. Under the authors' procedure: Researchers report that nucleated cell counts were estimated from reference gene primer amplification. Clones were sequenced by immunoSEQ multiplex PCR, and TCRdb holds only the in-frame ones, with some missing. V and J calls and clone size are given by that table; D and trimming were obtained from the DNA. The sample has 190,000 or so clones, about nine tenths seen once.

V is TRBV5-1 and J is TRBJ2-1, with 9 bases fitting TRBD2. Sequencing input: PBMCs or T cells enriched from blood (not recorded which). This TCR was recovered from a woman in her 30s who had recovered from COVID-19. The CDR3 DNA is TGCGCCAGCGGCCTAATGGGACTAGCAATCGATGAGCAGTTCTTC. Protein product: CASGLMGLAIDEQFF.